This T cell receptor (beta chain) was found in a study of blood T cell repertoires in COVID-19. Original analysis: Reference gene primer amplification gave estimated nucleated cell counts. Generated by immunoSEQ multiplex PCR, the TCRdb table keeps only in-frame clones and is missing some. The V and J calls and the clone size are those of that table, but D and trimming were determined from the DNA. The table shows about 90,000 clones, with approximately 80% occurring only once. The sequencing sample was made of peripheral blood. The TCR was taken from a woman older than 75 with active or convalescent COVID-19.

CDR3 residues: CASSLGANYGYTF. The CDR3 DNA is TGTGCCAGCAGCTTGGGGGCCAACTATGGCTACACCTTC. V gene TRBV11-3 combines with J gene TRBJ1-2, with D perhaps matching TRBD1 (6 bases). V lost 3 bases and J 2 bases, leaving 7 bases between the germline ends. The CDR3 totals 13 residues. Germline CDR1 and CDR2: SGHNT and YENEEA.